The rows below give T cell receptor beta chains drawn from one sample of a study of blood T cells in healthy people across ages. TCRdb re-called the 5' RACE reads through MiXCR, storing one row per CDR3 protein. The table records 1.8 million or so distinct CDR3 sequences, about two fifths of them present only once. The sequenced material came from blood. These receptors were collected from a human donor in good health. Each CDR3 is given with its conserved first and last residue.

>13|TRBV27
CASSLIGNSPLHF
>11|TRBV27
CASSSNGPQHF
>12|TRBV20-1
CSARVSGTSAFF
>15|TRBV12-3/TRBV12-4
CASSLRGTVNSPLHF
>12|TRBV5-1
CASNLADNEQFF
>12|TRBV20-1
CSASPRMETQYF
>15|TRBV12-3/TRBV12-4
CASSPLGGSLETQYF
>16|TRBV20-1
CSASARPSGLAGVEYF
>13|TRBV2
CASSKAGQTEAFF
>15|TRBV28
CASSTLAGEDNEQFF
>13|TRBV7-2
CASSLVSGDTQYF
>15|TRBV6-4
CASSDSSTAYNEQFF
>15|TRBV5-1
CASCLWTALTDTQYF
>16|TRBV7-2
CASSLRVPSSGNTIYF
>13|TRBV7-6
CASSLRVGEGLYF
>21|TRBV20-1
CSARDGGPRAGGLWGNQPQHF
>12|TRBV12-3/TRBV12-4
CASRELQHEQFF
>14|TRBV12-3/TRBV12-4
CASNLAGGQETQYF
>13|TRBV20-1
CSATGGLNTEAFF
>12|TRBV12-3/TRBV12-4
CASSFHRVEQYF
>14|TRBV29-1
CSVDPAGGRDEQFF
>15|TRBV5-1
CASSSAGPRSYEQYF
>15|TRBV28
CASTRTSGGYNEQFF
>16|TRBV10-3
CAISVGTAKANYGYTF
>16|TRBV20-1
CSARGSRTSGVYEQYF
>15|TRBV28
CASSLPQDSYNEQFF
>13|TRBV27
CASSFRLSYEQYF
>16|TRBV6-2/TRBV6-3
CASSYGWATTSYGYTF
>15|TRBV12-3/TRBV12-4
CASSFVRGLGTEAFF
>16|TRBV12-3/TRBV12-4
CASTLAGGQVGNEQFF
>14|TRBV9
CASSSGLRDTEAFF
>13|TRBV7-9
CASSLRLLDGYTF
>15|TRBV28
CASSLIDSSYNGQFF
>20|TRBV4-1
CTSSQAWSTGPTQSSYEQYF
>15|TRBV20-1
CSASSYGTPFYGYTF
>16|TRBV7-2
CASSSIAGGRGDTQYF
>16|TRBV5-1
CASSRVAGRSTDTQYF
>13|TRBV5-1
CASNDPSTYEQYF
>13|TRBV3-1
CASSVEGNNEQFF
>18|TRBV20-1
CSARDGGRRGRGRNEQFF
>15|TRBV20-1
CSASFTGAGANVLTF
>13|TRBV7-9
CASSLNQRREAFF
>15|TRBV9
CARIRIHRGFYGYTF
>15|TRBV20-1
CSATGGGGSTDTQYF
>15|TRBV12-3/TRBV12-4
CAGSSRDKPYNEQFF
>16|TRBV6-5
CASSYRVLGMNTEAFF
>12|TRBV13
CASSLGATGYTF
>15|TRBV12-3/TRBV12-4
CASLGGVLNADTQYF
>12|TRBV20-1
CSASGGEDTQYF
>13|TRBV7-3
CASSHTGDTEAFF
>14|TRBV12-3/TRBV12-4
CASSIASEQETQYF
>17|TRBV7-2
CASSLYQQGWGTDTQYF
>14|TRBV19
CASSNFRGLDEQYF
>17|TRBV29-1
CSVLPTRWTSGPYEQYF
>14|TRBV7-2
CASSDSGLREKLFF
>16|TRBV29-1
CSVEAPGRGSTDTQYF
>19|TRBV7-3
CASSLTSTGGLADHNEQFF
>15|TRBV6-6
CAGMSGGRNSYEQYF
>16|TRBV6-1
CASSERGRLARDTQYF